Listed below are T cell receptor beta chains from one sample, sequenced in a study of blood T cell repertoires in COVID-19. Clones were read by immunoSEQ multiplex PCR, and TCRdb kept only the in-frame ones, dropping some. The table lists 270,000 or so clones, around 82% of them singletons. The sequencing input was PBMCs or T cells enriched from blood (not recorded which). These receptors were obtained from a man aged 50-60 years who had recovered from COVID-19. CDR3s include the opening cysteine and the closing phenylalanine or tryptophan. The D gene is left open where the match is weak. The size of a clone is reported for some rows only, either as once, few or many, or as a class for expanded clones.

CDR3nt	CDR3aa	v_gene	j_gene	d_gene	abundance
TGTGCCAGCTCACGCCAGACTAGCGGGGGGTTGGATGAGCAGTTCTTC	CASSRQTSGGLDEQFF	TRBV18	TRBJ2-1	TRBD2	-
TGTGCCAGTACCCCAGGGACTAGCGGGGGGACCTACGAGCAGTACTTC	CASTPGTSGGTYEQYF	TRBV19	TRBJ2-7	TRBD2	few
TGTGCCAGCAGCGCCTCCCCGGGACAGGGGAATTCACCTCTCCACTTT	CASSASPGQGNSPLHF	TRBV9	TRBJ1-6	TRBD1	-
TGTGCCAGCAGAAGGGGGCCTGAAGCTTTCTTT	CASRRGPEAFF	TRBV27	TRBJ1-1	TRBD1	-
TGCAGCGTTGGACCCACAGTCGGAATTCAGTACTTC	CSVGPTVGIQYF	TRBV29-1	TRBJ2-4	-	-
TGTGCCAGCAGTCCCTCCGCACAGCCGAACACCGGGGAGCTGTTTTTT	CASSPSAQPNTGELFF	TRBV27	TRBJ2-2	-	-
TGTGCCAGCAGTTACCCGGGGGGACATTATGAGCAGTTCTTC	CASSYPGGHYEQFF	TRBV6-2/TRBV6-3	TRBJ2-1	-	once
TGTGCCAGTAGTACGATTCCGGGGGTAAGCAATCAGCCCCAGCATTTT	CASSTIPGVSNQPQHF	TRBV19	TRBJ1-5	-	-
TGTGCCAGCAGCCCCGGACAGACCTTTAACTATGGCTACACCTTC	CASSPGQTFNYGYTF	TRBV7-9	TRBJ1-2	-	-
TGTGCCAGCAGCTTAGTGGCAGGGGGAAACTTTGAAGCTTTCTTT	CASSLVAGGNFEAFF	TRBV11-2	TRBJ1-1	TRBD1	-
TGTGCCAGCAGCCAAGTCACAGGGACCTATGGCTACACCTTC	CASSQVTGTYGYTF	TRBV14	TRBJ1-2	-	-
TGTGCCAGCAGACGTAGGGGAGGAAACACCATATATTTT	CASRRRGGNTIYF	TRBV12-3/TRBV12-4	TRBJ1-3	-	-
TGTGCCAGCAGCCCTTGGGCGGGGGAGACCCAGTACTTC	CASSPWAGETQYF	TRBV3-1/TRBV3-2	TRBJ2-5	-	-
TGTGCCAGCAGCAACGGACAGTCCCCGGGCTACGAGCAGTACTTC	CASSNGQSPGYEQYF	TRBV4-2	TRBJ2-7	-	-
TGTGCCACCAGTACGATTACCACTAGCACAGATACGCAGTATTTT	CATSTITTSTDTQYF	TRBV24-1	TRBJ2-3	-	-
TGCGCCAGCAGTGAGGGGGTAGCGGGGGGCCGAATCCAAGAGACCCAGTACTTC	CASSEGVAGGRIQETQYF	TRBV10-1	TRBJ2-5	TRBD2	-
TGCGCCAGCAGCTTTCAACCTCGGGACAGCCACACTGAAGCTTTCTTT	CASSFQPRDSHTEAFF	TRBV5-1	TRBJ1-1	TRBD1	-
TGTGCCAGTAGTAACGGACAGGGTTTTTCTGGGGCCAACGTCCTGACTTTC	CASSNGQGFSGANVLTF	TRBV19	TRBJ2-6	TRBD1	-
TGTGCCAGCAGACTGGGGCGGGGGGGCCAGGATACGCAGTATTTT	CASRLGRGGQDTQYF	TRBV7-6	TRBJ2-3	TRBD2	-
TGCGCCAGCAGTTCGGGACAAGGGATCACCGGGGAGCTGTTTTTT	CASSSGQGITGELFF	TRBV10-1	TRBJ2-2	-	-
TGTGCCAGCAGTGACTCTTCCCAGTGTGGAAACACCATATATTTT	CASSDSSQCGNTIYF	TRBV6-4	TRBJ1-3	-	-
TGTGCCAGCAGTCCCCCGCCCGGGACAATTAACAATGAGCAGTTCTTC	CASSPPPGTINNEQFF	TRBV27	TRBJ2-1	-	-
TGTGCCAGCTCACTACGCGGGGCGTCGAACACCGGGGAGCTGTTTTTT	CASSLRGASNTGELFF	TRBV18	TRBJ2-2	-	-
TGTGCCAGCAGTTACTCCCTCGATCAGCCCCAGCATTTT	CASSYSLDQPQHF	TRBV6-5	TRBJ1-5	-	once
TGTGCCAGCAGTTCTTACAGCACGTACTTC	CASSSYSTYF	TRBV6-2/TRBV6-3	TRBJ2-7	-	-
TGTGCCAGCTCACCGGCTAGCGGGGGGGCGTTCGTCGGGGAGCTGTTTTTT	CASSPASGGAFVGELFF	TRBV18	TRBJ2-2	TRBD2	-
TGCGCCAGCAGCTTGGAGTGGACAGGGGGCAGCAACGATGAAAAACTGTTTTTT	CASSLEWTGGSNDEKLFF	TRBV5-1	TRBJ1-4	TRBD1	-
TGTGCCAGTAGTATGGGGGGGGCGGCCTATAATTCACCCCTCCACTTT	CASSMGGAAYNSPLHF	TRBV19	TRBJ1-6	-	-
TGTGCCACCAGCAGGGACATCCGGTTTGAAGCTTTCTTT	CATSRDIRFEAFF	TRBV15	TRBJ1-1	-	-
TGTGCCAGCTCACTCCGGGACAGTATGGGCTACGAGCAGTACTTC	CASSLRDSMGYEQYF	TRBV18	TRBJ2-7	TRBD1	-
TGTGCCAGCAGCCCAGGACAGAACACTGAAGCTTTCTTT	CASSPGQNTEAFF	TRBV2	TRBJ1-1	-	-
TGTGCCAGCAGCCGGACTAGCGGGGGGGCCAGGCCCCAAGAGACCCAGTACTTC	CASSRTSGGARPQETQYF	TRBV5-4	TRBJ2-5	TRBD2	-
TGTGCCAGCAGTCATCGGACAGAAACCTATGGCTACACCTTC	CASSHRTETYGYTF	TRBV6-2/TRBV6-3	TRBJ1-2	-	-
TGCGCCAGCAGGCCTGATAGGACAAGTAATGAAAAACTGTTTTTT	CASRPDRTSNEKLFF	TRBV4-1	TRBJ1-4	-	-
TGTGCCAGCAGCTTGGCTAGCGGGGCCCGGCAAGAGACCCAGTACTTC	CASSLASGARQETQYF	TRBV5-4	TRBJ2-5	TRBD2	-
TGTGCCAGCAGCAGGGCAGGCAGGGGGAATGAGCAGTTCTTC	CASSRAGRGNEQFF	TRBV21-1	TRBJ2-1	-	-
TGTGCCTCTCCGAAGTGCGCTAAAGCGGATGAGCAGTTCTTC	CASPKCAKADEQFF	TRBV19	TRBJ2-1	-	-
TGTGCCAGCAGCTTTAGCTCCTACGAGCAGTACTTC	CASSFSSYEQYF	TRBV11-3	TRBJ2-7	-	-
TGTGCCAGCAGTAACCCTGGCGGGCGGAGCGCCGATACGCAGTATTTT	CASSNPGGRSADTQYF	TRBV6-2/TRBV6-3	TRBJ2-3	-	-
TGTGCCAGCGGGAGCGGAAGAGGCGACACAGATACGCAGTATTTT	CASGSGRGDTDTQYF	TRBV19	TRBJ2-3	-	-
TGTGCCTGGACAACAGGGTCTAGAACTGAGCAGTACTTC	CAWTTGSRTEQYF	TRBV30	TRBJ2-7	-	-
TGTGCCAGCAGCGTAGGGGACAGTTCTGAAAAACTGTTTTTT	CASSVGDSSEKLFF	TRBV9	TRBJ1-4	TRBD1	-
TGCGCCAGCAGCCCCCGGACTAGCGGGATACAAGAGACCCAGTACTTC	CASSPRTSGIQETQYF	TRBV5-1	TRBJ2-5	TRBD2	few
TGTGCCAGCCTGACTAGCGGGTACACCGGGGAGCTGTTTTTT	CASLTSGYTGELFF	TRBV7-2	TRBJ2-2	TRBD2	-
TGTGCCATCAGTGAGTCGCGGGAGAACTATGGCTACACCTTC	CAISESRENYGYTF	TRBV10-3	TRBJ1-2	-	-
TGTGCCAGTAGTAGCCGACGGCGACAGGGGCAAGAGACCCAGTACTTC	CASSSRRRQGQETQYF	TRBV19	TRBJ2-5	TRBD1	-
TGTGCCAGCAGTCCCCAGGCTAGCCCAGATCCTTACGAGCAGTACTTC	CASSPQASPDPYEQYF	TRBV27	TRBJ2-7	-	-
TGCGCCAGCAGTGCATCCGGGAACTATGGCTACACCTTC	CASSASGNYGYTF	TRBV10-1	TRBJ1-2	-	once
TGTGCCACCAGGTCTGCGGGATCCTACGAGCAGTACTTC	CATRSAGSYEQYF	TRBV6-5	TRBJ2-7	-	once
TGTGCCAGCAGCGCGACCAGGGGGAACACCGGGGAGCTGTTTTTT	CASSATRGNTGELFF	TRBV6-4	TRBJ2-2	-	-
TGCGCCAGCAGCAAGGGACAGAACACTGAAGCTTTCTTT	CASSKGQNTEAFF	TRBV5-1	TRBJ1-1	-	few
TGTGCCAGCCTTCGGACTACCCCCACAGATACGCAGTATTTT	CASLRTTPTDTQYF	TRBV7-9	TRBJ2-3	-	-
TGTGCCAGCAGTTTATGGGGACAGGAACTTAATGAAAAACTGTTTTTT	CASSLWGQELNEKLFF	TRBV28	TRBJ1-4	TRBD1	-
TGTGCCAGCAGGGGGCCGGTCTACGAGCAGTACTTC	CASRGPVYEQYF	TRBV6-5	TRBJ2-7	-	-
TGCGCCAGCACCATCGGACAGGGTAAAGACGAGCAGTACTTC	CASTIGQGKDEQYF	TRBV5-1	TRBJ2-7	TRBD1	-
TGCGCCAGCAGCTTGGCCAATTCAGGTACAGATACGCAGTATTTT	CASSLANSGTDTQYF	TRBV5-1	TRBJ2-3	-	-
TGTGCCAGCAGCTTGGTCAGGGGGGTAATGAACACTGAAGCTTTCTTT	CASSLVRGVMNTEAFF	TRBV5-8	TRBJ1-1	TRBD1	-
TGTGCTAGTGGTTTGGTACTGGGGGGGGACTACGAGCAGTACTTC	CASGLVLGGDYEQYF	TRBV12-5	TRBJ2-7	TRBD2	-